This T cell receptor (beta chain) originates from a study of cytomegalovirus exposure and HLA in healthy donors. Germline CDR1 is SQVTM and CDR2 is ANQGSEA. The CDR3 consists of 12 residues. The V segment lost 5 bases and the J segment 3 bases; nucleotides outside the gene matches: 4. Donors came from a validation cohort of 90 to 150 subjects, distinct from the first 666-subject cohort. The assay was immunoSEQ multiplex PCR, and TCRdb's table has in-frame clones only and misses some. The sample lists some 110,000 clones; roughly 86% were seen once. This clone was observed once. Its antigen is currently unknown. Study findings and constraints: The study recorded more than 150 TCR beta chains that were cytomegalovirus-associated.

This receptor was obtained from a woman between 18 and 30 years old in good health and CMV-seropositive. Sequences were obtained from PBMCs. V and J are TRBV29-1 and TRBJ2-7; 7 bases line up with TRBD1. The CDR3 reads CSVQGTVYEQYF. CDR3 nucleotides: TGCAGCGTTCAGGGGACAGTCTACGAGCAGTACTTC.